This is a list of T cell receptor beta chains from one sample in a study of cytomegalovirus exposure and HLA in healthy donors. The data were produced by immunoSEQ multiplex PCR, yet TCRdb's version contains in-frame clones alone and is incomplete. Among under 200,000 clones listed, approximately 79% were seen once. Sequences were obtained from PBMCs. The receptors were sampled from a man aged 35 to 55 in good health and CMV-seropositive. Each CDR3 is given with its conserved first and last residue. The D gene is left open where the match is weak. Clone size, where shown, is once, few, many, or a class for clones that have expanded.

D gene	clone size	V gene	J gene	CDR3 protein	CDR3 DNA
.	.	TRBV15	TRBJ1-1	CATSRDLGAGAFF	TGTGCCACCAGCAGAGATCTGGGGGCAGGAGCTTTCTTT
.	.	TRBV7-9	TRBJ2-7	CASSLGGGHYEQYF	TGTGCCAGCAGCTTAGGGGGCGGCCACTACGAGCAGTACTTC
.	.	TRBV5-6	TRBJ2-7	CASSLASSYEQYF	TGTGCCAGCAGCTTGGCCTCTTCCTACGAGCAGTACTTC
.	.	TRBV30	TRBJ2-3	CAWSVSGTVTDTQYF	TGTGCCTGGAGTGTATCGGGAACCGTCACAGATACGCAGTATTTT
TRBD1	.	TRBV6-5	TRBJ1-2	CASSAGTDPNYGYTF	TGTGCCAGCAGTGCCGGGACAGACCCTAACTATGGCTACACCTTC
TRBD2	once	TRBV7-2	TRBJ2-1	CASSPLGSGGALVF	TGTGCCAGCAGCCCCCTAGGGAGCGGGGGGGCTTTAGTCTTC
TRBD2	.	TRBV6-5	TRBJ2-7	CASSYSREAVYEQYF	TGTGCCAGCAGTTACTCCCGGGAGGCAGTCTACGAGCAGTACTTC
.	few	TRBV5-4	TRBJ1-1	CASNPTGNTEAFF	TGTGCCAGCAATCCCACAGGGAACACTGAAGCTTTCTTT
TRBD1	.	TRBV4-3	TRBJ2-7	CASSRHRGAYEQYF	TGCGCCAGCAGCCGCCACAGGGGCGCTTACGAGCAGTACTTC
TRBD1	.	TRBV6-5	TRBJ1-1	CASSHRTGDAEAFF	TGTGCCAGCAGTCATAGGACAGGGGACGCTGAAGCTTTCTTT
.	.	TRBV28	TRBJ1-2	CASSSPWGRYGYTF	TGTGCCAGCAGTTCCCCTTGGGGCCGCTATGGCTACACCTTC
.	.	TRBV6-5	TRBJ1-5	CASSVAGVSNQPQHF	TGTGCCAGCAGTGTGGCAGGTGTTAGCAATCAGCCCCAGCATTTT
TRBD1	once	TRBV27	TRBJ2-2	CASSFGTVNTGELFF	TGTGCCAGCAGCTTCGGGACAGTTAACACCGGGGAGCTGTTTTTT
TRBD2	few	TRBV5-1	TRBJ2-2	CASRRGGGAGELFF	TGCGCCAGCAGGCGGGGGGGCGGCGCCGGGGAGCTGTTTTTT
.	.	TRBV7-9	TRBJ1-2	CASSLSFSGEKNYGYTF	TGTGCCAGCAGCTTATCCTTTTCGGGGGAAAAGAACTATGGCTACACCTTC
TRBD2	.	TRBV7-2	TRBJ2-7	CASSGGGEQYF	TGTGCCAGCAGCGGGGGGGGCGAGCAGTACTTC
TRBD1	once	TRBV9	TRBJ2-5	CASSVDGTDQETQYF	TGTGCCAGCAGCGTAGACGGGACAGACCAAGAGACCCAGTACTTC
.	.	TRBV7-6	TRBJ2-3	CASSRRPGSTSTDTQYF	TGTGCCAGCAGCCGCAGGCCGGGGTCCACTAGCACAGATACGCAGTATTTT
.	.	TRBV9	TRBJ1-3	CASSTGSGNTIYF	TGTGCCAGCAGTACGGGCTCTGGAAACACCATATATTTT
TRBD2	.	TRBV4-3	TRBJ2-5	CASSPTGSGTSGGPGGKETQYF	TGCGCCAGCAGCCCGACCGGGTCGGGGACTAGCGGGGGGCCAGGGGGAAAGGAGACCCAGTACTTC
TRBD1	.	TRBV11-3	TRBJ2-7	CASSRGAGGGYEQYF	TGTGCCAGCAGCCGAGGGGCAGGGGGCGGTTACGAGCAGTACTTC
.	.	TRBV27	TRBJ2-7	CASSSLTYEQYF	TGTGCCAGCAGTTCCCTAACCTACGAGCAGTACTTC
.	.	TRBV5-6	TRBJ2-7	CASSRDSSHYEQYF	TGTGCCAGCAGCCGCGATAGCAGTCACTACGAGCAGTACTTC
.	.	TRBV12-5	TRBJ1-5	CASGFPGDNQPQHF	TGTGCTAGTGGTTTTCCGGGGGACAATCAGCCCCAGCATTTT
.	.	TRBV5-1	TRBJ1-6	CVSSLVQNSPLHF	TGCGTCAGCAGCTTGGTCCAGAATTCACCCCTCCACTTT
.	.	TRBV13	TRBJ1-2	CASSLGADNYGYTF	TGTGCCAGCAGCTTAGGGGCTGATAACTATGGCTACACCTTC
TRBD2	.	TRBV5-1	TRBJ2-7	CASSHGLAGSYEQYF	TGCGCCAGCAGCCACGGACTAGCGGGGTCCTACGAGCAGTACTTC
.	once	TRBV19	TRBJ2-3	CASRYSSTDTQYF	TGTGCCAGTAGATACAGCAGCACAGATACGCAGTATTTT
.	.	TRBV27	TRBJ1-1	CASTPGGATEAFF	TGTGCCAGCACTCCCGGGGGGGCGACTGAAGCTTTCTTT